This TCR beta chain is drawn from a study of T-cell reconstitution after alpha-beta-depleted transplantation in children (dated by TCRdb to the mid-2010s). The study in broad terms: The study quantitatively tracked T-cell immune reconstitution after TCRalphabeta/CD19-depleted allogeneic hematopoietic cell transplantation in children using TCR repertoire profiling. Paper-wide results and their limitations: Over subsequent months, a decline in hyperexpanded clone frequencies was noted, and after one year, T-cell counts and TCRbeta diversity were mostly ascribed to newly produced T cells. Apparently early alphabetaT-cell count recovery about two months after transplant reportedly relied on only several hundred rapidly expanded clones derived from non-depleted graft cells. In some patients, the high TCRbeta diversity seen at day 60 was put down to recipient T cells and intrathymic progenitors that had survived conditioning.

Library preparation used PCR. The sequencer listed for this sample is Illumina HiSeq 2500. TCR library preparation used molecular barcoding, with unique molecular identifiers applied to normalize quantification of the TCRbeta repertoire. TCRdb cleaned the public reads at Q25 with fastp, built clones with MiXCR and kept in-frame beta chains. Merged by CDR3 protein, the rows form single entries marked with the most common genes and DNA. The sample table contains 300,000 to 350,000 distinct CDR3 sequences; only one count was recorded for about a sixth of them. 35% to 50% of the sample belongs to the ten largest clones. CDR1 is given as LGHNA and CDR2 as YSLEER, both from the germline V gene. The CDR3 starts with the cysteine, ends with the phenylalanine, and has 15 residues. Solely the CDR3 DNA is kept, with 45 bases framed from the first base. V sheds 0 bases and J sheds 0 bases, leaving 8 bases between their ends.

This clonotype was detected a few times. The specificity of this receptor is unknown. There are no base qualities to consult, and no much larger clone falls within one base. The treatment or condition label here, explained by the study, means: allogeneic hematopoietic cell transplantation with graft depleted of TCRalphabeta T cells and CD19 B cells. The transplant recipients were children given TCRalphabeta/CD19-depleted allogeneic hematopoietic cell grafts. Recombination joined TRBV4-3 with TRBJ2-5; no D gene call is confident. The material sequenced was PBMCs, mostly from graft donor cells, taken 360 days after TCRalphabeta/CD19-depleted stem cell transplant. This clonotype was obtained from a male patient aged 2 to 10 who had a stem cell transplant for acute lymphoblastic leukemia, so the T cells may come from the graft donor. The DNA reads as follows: TGCGCCAGCAGCCAAGATATGGGGTACCAAGAGACCCAGTACTTC. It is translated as CASSQDMGYQETQYF.